The present T cell receptor (beta chain) was sequenced within a study of CD8 T cells in Susac syndrome. The overall study: Patients with Susac syndrome were, at the time of blood collection, therapy-naive, maintained on corticosteroids, or maintained on intravenous immunoglobulin alone.

Peripheral blood CD8+ and CD4+ T cells were profiled by TCR beta sequencing. Negative isolation was used for CD8+ and CD4+ T cells, and FACS enrichment was applied to TEMRA cells. This clonotype was seen only once. Germline trimming cut 0 bases from V and 7 bases from J; bases unmatched to any gene: 1. This CDR3 has 14 residues. Germline V gene sequence: CDR1 SGHRS, CDR2 YFSETQ. The RNA input was about 0.5 to 1 ug, and it was reverse transcribed with random hexamers. TCRdb re-called the immunoSEQ multiplex PCR reads with MiXCR, one entry per CDR3 protein. The table shows about 160,000 distinct CDR3 sequences, with 95% to 97% occurring only once.

This chain connects TRBV5-1 to TRBJ2-4, with 10 bases aligning to TRBD1. The receptor was derived from a human donor with Susac syndrome. The sequenced sample was CD4+ T cells from PBMCs. The CDR3 region is CASSLGQGANIQYF. DNA of the CDR3: TGCGCCAGCAGCTTGGGACAGGGGGCGAACATTCAGTACTTC.